The 11 T cell receptor beta chains below all came from one sample that was sequenced in a study of blood T cell repertoires in COVID-19. Here immunoSEQ multiplex PCR was the method, and the copy in TCRdb shows in-frame clones only, minus some. The sample holds some 220,000 clones, almost 85% seen once. Sequencing input: peripheral blood. These receptors all come from a woman in her sixties or seventies with COVID-19, enrolled during active disease.

CDR3 sequence reads: CASSYGGQGAGEQYF. The CDR3 bases are TGTGCCAGCAGTTATGGGGGACAGGGGGCGGGCGAGCAGTACTTC. The gene calls are TRBV6-6 and TRBJ2-7, with 12 bases fitting TRBD1. CDR3 length: 15 residues. Unmatched junction bases numbered 6, after V lost 3 bases and J lost 6 bases. Per the germline V gene, CDR1 is MNHNY and CDR2 is SVGAGI (reference sequence).

The chain links TRBV7-6 to TRBJ2-5; 9 bases align to TRBD2. The CDR3 sequence is 18 residues long. Germline lookup yields CDR1 SGHVS and CDR2 FNYEAQ. V shed 5 bases and J 2 bases; nucleotides not matched to a gene: 15. The CDR3 spells CASSQPLAGRPIQETQYF. The CDR3 bases are TGTGCCAGCAGCCAGCCCCTAGCGGGACGACCGATTCAAGAGACCCAGTACTTC.

V and J are TRBV2 and TRBJ2-1, with 7 bases that match TRBD2. The CDR3 extends over 16 amino acids. Trimming cost V 5 bases and J 1 base; bases outside gene matches: 8. Germline V gene data show CDR1 as SNHLY and CDR2 as FYNNEI. The CDR3 protein is CASSKEGGRSYNEQFF. The CDR3 DNA is TGTGCCAGCAGTAAGGAGGGAGGGAGGTCCTACAATGAGCAGTTCTTC. The entire variable domain, with the rest obtained from reference TRBV2 and TRBJ2-1, is as follows: EPEVTQTPSHQVTQMGQEVILRCVPISNHLYFYWYRQILGQKVEFLVSFYNNEISEKSEIFDDQFSVERPDGSNFTLKIRSTKLEDSAMYFCASSKEGGRSYNEQFFGPGTRLTVL.

This chain uses TRBV9 with TRBJ2-3; D is unclear. Trimming pared 2 bases from V and 1 base from J, leaving 5 bases between. The length of the CDR3 is 13 residues. CDR1 SGDLS and CDR2 YYNGEE come from the germline V gene. DNA for the CDR3: TGTGCCAGCAGCGTCTCAGGCACAGATACGCAGTATTTT. It yields the protein CASSVSGTDTQYF.

There are a few counts of this clone. This chain joins TRBV9 and TRBJ1-3, with TRBD1 matching 7 bases. Germline CDR1 reads SGDLS; CDR2 reads YYNGEE. The length of the CDR3 is 16 residues. V dropped 2 bases and J dropped 3; count of bases not matched to a gene: 8. The DNA for the CDR3 is TGTGCCAGCAGCGTCGGGTTAGGGGGCGATGGAAACACCATATATTTT. Translating it yields CASSVGLGGDGNTIYF.

The V gene is TRBV15, the J gene TRBJ1-3; D ambiguous. The CDR3 sequence is 16 residues long. Deletions cut 4 bases from V and 2 bases from J, with 15 bases between. Germline V gene data show CDR1 as LNHNV and CDR2 as YYDKDF (reference sequence). This CDR3 reads CATSKLWTAAGNTIYF. The CDR3 coding sequence is TGTGCCACCAGCAAATTATGGACTGCCGCTGGAAACACCATATATTTT. The full variable domain, in which reference TRBV15 and TRBJ1-3 provide the parts outside the CDR3, is DAMVIQNPRYQVTQFGKPVTLSCSQTLNHNVMYWYQQKSSQAPKLLFHYYDKDFNNEADTPDNFQSRRPNTSFCFLDIRSPGLGDTAMYLCATSKLWTAAGNTIYFGEGSWLTVV.

This chain links TRBV7-9 with TRBJ1-1; tentative D call: TRBD1 (6 bases). CDR3 length equals 11 residues. From germline, CDR1 is SEHNR and CDR2 FQNEAQ (reference sequence). Trimming stripped 8 bases from V and 3 bases from J, with 7 bases between. The CDR3 loop reads CASGGDTEAFF. CDR3 DNA sequence: TGTGCCAGCGGGGGCGACACTGAAGCTTTCTTT.

The chain employs TRBV14 and TRBJ2-7, with TRBD2 matching over 8 bases. V lost 4 bases to trimming and J lost 3 bases; unmatched junction nucleotides: 11. Germline V gene lookup returns CDR1 SGHDN and CDR2 FVKESK. The CDR3 is 16 amino acids. In nucleotides, the CDR3 is TGTGCCAGCAGCCTCGCGAGGAGCGGGAGAATCTACGAGCAGTACTTC. Protein product: CASSLARSGRIYEQYF. The whole variable domain, filled in from reference TRBV14 and TRBJ2-7, reads EAGVTQFPSHSVIEKGQTVTLRCDPISGHDNLYWYRRVMGKEIKFLLHFVKESKQDESGMPNNRFLAERTGGTYSTLKVQPAELEDSGVYFCASSLARSGRIYEQYFGPGTRLTVT.

This chain joins TRBV7-2 and TRBJ1-2, with TRBD1 identical over 8 bases. Per germline, CDR1 SGHTA and CDR2 FQGNSA. V lost 1 base, J lost 0 bases, and 4 bases stayed unmatched. The CDR3 is made up of 16 amino acids. The CDR3 here is CASSLDRGFANYGYTF. The CDR3, as DNA: TGTGCCAGCAGCTTAGACAGGGGGTTCGCTAACTATGGCTACACCTTC.

The gene calls are TRBV6-4 and TRBJ2-1; 9 bases line up with TRBD2. The CDR3 runs to 17 residues. J gave up 1 base and V 3 bases, and 7 bases lay outside the gene matches. The V gene's germline CDR1 is MRHNA and CDR2 SNTAGT. The CDR3 region is CASSEELAGASYNEQFF. The CDR3, as DNA: TGTGCCAGCAGTGAAGAACTAGCGGGCGCGTCCTACAATGAGCAGTTCTTC.

V is TRBV6-2 or TRBV6-3 and J is TRBJ2-3, with 15 bases that match TRBD2. With V trimmed by 6 bases and J by 2 bases, 9 bases remained unmatched. The V gene's germline CDR1 is MNHEY and CDR2 SVGEGT. The CDR3 has 18 amino acids. This CDR3 reads CASSPGLAGGLTTDTQYF. The CDR3 nucleotides read TGTGCCAGCAGCCCGGGACTAGCGGGAGGCTTAACCACAGATACGCAGTATTTT.